The present TCR beta chain was sequenced within a study of blood T cell repertoires in COVID-19 (dated by TCRdb to about 2020). For the wider study: Samples from collaborators originated in the United States, Italy and Spain and spanned both the acute and convalescent phases of COVID-19. The prospective study material was composed of cDNA or gDNA derived from T cells, B-cell-depleted T cells, or PBMCs. Subjects who had been exposed to COVID-19, were actively infected with it, or had recovered from it provided the deeply sampled blood TCRbeta repertoires that made up the dataset. The repertoires were released in a freely available public database intended as a resource for research on the immune response to SARS-CoV-2. Samples came from the ongoing ImmuneRACE study (first 160 participants) plus 1,254 subjects from 6 global collaborators. The sample metadata nearly always contained a de-identified subject ID, COVID-19 status, age in years and sex. Where HLA class I and class II types were available, the types were taken from metadata supplied by the sample provider, not from assay-based typing. Overall results and qualifications from the work: How much clinical and demographic metadata was included differed by source and by participant, and the metadata was provided uncurated.

The collaborating institutions used their own protocols to collect whole blood in K2EDTA tubes. Collaborator samples were shipped for TCRbeta analysis as frozen whole blood, isolated PBMCs, or DNA extracted from either sample type. The immunoSEQ Assay, a bias-controlled multiplex PCR, was used to amplify TCRbeta CDR3 regions from genomic DNA. Concerning the study's data processing: The number of nucleated cells in each sample was estimated by amplification of reference gene primers within the assay. To quantify the absolute abundance of each unique TCRbeta CDR3 rearrangement, sequence reads were collapsed and filtered. For each sample, productive Simpson clonality was calculated by taking the square root of Simpson's diversity index across productive rearrangements. TCRdb mirrors the immuneACCESS table, restricted to in-frame sequences. Some clones are absent from its copies; in checked studies, under half trace to an unresolved V gene, and the reason for the others is unknown. That table supplies the V and J calls and clone size; D and trimming were determined from the DNA. The sample table holds 75,000 to 85,000 clones, of which 80% to 90% were seen once. Roughly 45% of the sample goes to the ten largest clones.

The CDR1 and CDR2 encoded by the germline V gene are SGDLS and YYNGEE. Reading from cysteine to phenylalanine, the CDR3 counts 17 amino acids. Only CDR3 DNA remains: 51 bases, in frame from the first base. Germline trimming amounts to 2 bases on V and 4 bases on J, with 13 as the count of junction bases outside the gene matches. Comment on this clone: It has no known antigen specificity. The sample holds no much larger clone one base away, and base qualities are not on file.

This sequence originates from a human donor in a cohort sampled during active COVID-19. The V gene is TRBV9 and the J gene is TRBJ1-2, and 8 junctional nucleotides match TRBD1. Sequenced sample: peripheral blood. Here the CDR3 is given as CASSVGQDRAISYGYTF. Read as DNA, the sequence is TGTGCCAGCAGCGTGGGGCAGGACAGGGCCATATCCTATGGCTACACCTTC.